This entry features one TCR beta chain sequence. Its target is unknown. The sample is drawn from a study of shared clonotypes between healthy human individuals. Study-level points and caveats: Clonotype sharing across four donors was observed for 5% to 6.5% of naive CD4 clonotypes.

Produced via immunoSEQ multiplex PCR; TCRdb's table is partial and in-frame only. This table has about 1,900,000 clones, about 95% appearing once. In germline, CDR1 is MDHEN, CDR2 SYDVKM. V lost 2 bases, J lost 7 bases, and 12 bases lay in between. This CDR3 contains 14 residues. The naive CD8 subset, CD45RO-negative cells positively selected for CCR7, excluded terminally differentiated effector memory CD45RA+ cells. Only Caucasian adults living in Nashville, Tennessee served as donors. The origin of this receptor is a man younger than 35 in good health. V gene TRBV28 combines with J gene TRBJ2-1; a weak D match, TRBD2 (5 bases). Material for sequencing was naive CD8+ T cells sorted from blood. In nucleotides, the CDR3 is TGTGCCAGCAGTTTAGAGGGAGTCCTGAATGAGCAGTTCTTC. Translating it yields CASSLEGVLNEQFF.